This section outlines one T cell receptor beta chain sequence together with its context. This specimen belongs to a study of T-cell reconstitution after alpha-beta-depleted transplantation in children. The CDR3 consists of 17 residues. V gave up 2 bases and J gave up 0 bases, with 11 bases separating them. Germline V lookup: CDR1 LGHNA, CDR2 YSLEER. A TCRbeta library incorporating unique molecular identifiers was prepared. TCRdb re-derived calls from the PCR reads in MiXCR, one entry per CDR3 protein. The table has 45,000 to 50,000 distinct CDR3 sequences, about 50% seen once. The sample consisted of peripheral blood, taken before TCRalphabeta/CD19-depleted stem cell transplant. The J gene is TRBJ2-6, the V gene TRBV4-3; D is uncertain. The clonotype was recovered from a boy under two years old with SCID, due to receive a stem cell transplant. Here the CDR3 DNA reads TGCGCCAGCAGCCAACTACCTGTGGGCTCTGGGGCCAACGTCCTGACTTTC. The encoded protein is CASSQLPVGSGANVLTF.